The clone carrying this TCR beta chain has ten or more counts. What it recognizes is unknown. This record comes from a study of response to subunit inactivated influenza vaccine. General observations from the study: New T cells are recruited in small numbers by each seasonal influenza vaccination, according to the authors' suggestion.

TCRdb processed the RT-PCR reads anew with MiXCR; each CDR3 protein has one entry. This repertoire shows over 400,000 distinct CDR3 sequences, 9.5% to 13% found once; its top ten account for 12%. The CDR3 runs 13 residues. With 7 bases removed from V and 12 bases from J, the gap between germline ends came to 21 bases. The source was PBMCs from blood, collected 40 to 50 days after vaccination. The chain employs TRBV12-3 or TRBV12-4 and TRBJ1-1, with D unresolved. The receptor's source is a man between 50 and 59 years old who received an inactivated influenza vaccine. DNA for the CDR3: TGTGCCAGCACCCCTCCCGGGAAGAATATTCCTTTCTTT. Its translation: CASTPPGKNIPFF.